The TCR beta chain under discussion was sequenced for a study of shared clonotypes between healthy human individuals. Study context: Three CD4 naive, three CD4 memory, two CD8 naive and one CD8 memory plate were used per donor.

Germline assignment: CDR1 SGDLS and CDR2 YYNGEE. CDR3 length: 17 amino acids. V shed 3 bases and J 2 bases; nucleotides not matched to a gene: 7. The data were produced by immunoSEQ multiplex PCR, yet TCRdb's version contains in-frame clones alone and is incomplete. This sample has roughly 2,300,000 clones, with 92% found just once. Details on this clone: As yet, its antigen is unknown.

CD4+ cells were split into CD45RA+ naive and CD45RA-negative memory subsets. Overall study results and limits: The naive CD4 repertoires of a few donors were compared, and approximately 5% of clonotypes were shared. Rarefaction gave evidence that sorted-subset sequencing remained incomplete despite large depth.

This TCR derives from a man aged 18 to 29 in good health. Some clones in this sample may be carry-over from other donors' samples. V is TRBV9 and J is TRBJ2-5; 13 bases agree with TRBD2. Sample: naive CD4+ T cells from PBMCs. As for subset: CD45RA+ positively selected. CDR3 coding DNA: TGTGCCAGCAGCGCCCACGGGACTAGCGGGACACAAGAGACCCAGTACTTC. Amino acids: CASSAHGTSGTQETQYF.